This TCR beta chain was retrieved from a study of Ad26.COV2.S vaccination and SARS-CoV-2 variants. General observations from the study: Total T cell responses may have been underestimated by the TCR breadth and depth analyses.

Treatment of the sample: around 19 received Ad26.COV2.S at low or high dose, single or two shots; about 5 received placebo; per-sample allocation not given. Repertoires come from day 63 after the first vaccine or placebo injection. Repertoires were generated with immunoSEQ multiplex PCR, while TCRdb's copy carries only in-frame clones and drops some. The sample consists of about 390,000 clones, about nine tenths of them appearing once. The CDR3 contains 17 residues. The ends lost 3 bases at V and 6 bases at J; junction bases unmatched: 12. CDR1 is SNHLY, CDR2 FYNNEI, per germline. Concerning this clone itself: The antigen is undetermined.

The chain uses TRBV2 and TRBJ2-1, with 9 bases identical to TRBD2. This material consisted of peripheral blood, taken in a trial of Ad26.COV2.S vaccine versus placebo. The receptor's source is a person aged 18-65 years who received the Ad26.COV2.S COVID-19 vaccine or a placebo. The DNA of the CDR3 is TGTGCCAGCAGTGATAGAACCGCGGGGGGGCGATCCAATGAGCAGTTCTTC. It encodes CASSDRTAGGRSNEQFF. The full variable domain, completed using reference TRBV2 and TRBJ2-1, is EPEVTQTPSHQVTQMGQEVILRCVPISNHLYFYWYRQILGQKVEFLVSFYNNEISEKSEIFDDQFSVERPDGSNFTLKIRSTKLEDSAMYFCASSDRTAGGRSNEQFFGPGTRLTVL.